This TCR beta chain comes out of a study of T cells in Graves' hyperthyroidism and ophthalmopathy. RNA transcripts yielded amplified TCR beta CDR3 regions. In the first-round RT-PCR of the TCR CDR3, the HTBI primer set was used. MiXCR was run by TCRdb on the multiplex PCR reads, yielding one entry per CDR3 protein. The data hold more than 150,000 distinct CDR3 sequences, with about 18% observed a single time. Germline assignment: CDR1 SGHNT and CDR2 YYREEE (reference sequence). The CDR3 has 13 residues. V lost 1 base to trimming and J lost 7 bases, with 10 bases between them. This receptor was identified in a woman in her forties or fifties with Graves' hyperthyroidism. Source material: blood. This sequence joins TRBV5-4 and TRBJ2-3; D gene ambiguous. This chain's CDR3 is CASSLSISNTQYF. Here the CDR3 DNA reads TGTGCCAGCAGCTTGTCTATCTCAAATACGCAGTATTTT.